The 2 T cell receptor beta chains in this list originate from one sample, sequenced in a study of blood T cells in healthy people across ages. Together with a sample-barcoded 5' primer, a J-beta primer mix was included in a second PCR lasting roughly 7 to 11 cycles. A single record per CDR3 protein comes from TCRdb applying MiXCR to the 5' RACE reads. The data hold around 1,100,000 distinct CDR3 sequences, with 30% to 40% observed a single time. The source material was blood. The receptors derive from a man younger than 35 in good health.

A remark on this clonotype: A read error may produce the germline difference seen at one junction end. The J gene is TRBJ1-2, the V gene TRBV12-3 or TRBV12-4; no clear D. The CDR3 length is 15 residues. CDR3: CASSLSDGRNYRYTF. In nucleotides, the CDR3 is TGTGCCAGCAGTTTAAGTGACGGACGTAACTATCGCTACACCTTC.

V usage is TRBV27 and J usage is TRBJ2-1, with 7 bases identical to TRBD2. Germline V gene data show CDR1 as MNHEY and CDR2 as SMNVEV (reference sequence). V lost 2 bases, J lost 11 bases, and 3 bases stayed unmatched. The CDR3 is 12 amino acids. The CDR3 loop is CASSLVGGKQFF. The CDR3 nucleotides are TGTGCCAGCAGTTTAGTGGGGGGGAAGCAGTTCTTC.